Shown below are 19 T cell receptor beta chains from a single sample sequenced in a study of blood T cell repertoires in COVID-19. Using immunoSEQ multiplex PCR, the repertoire was profiled, and TCRdb retains in-frame clones only, with some absent. The sample lists 490,000 or so clones; 80% to 90% were seen once. The source material was PBMCs or T cells enriched from blood (not recorded which). Every receptor here comes from a woman aged 60 to 75 who had recovered from COVID-19.

V is TRBV3-1 (or the pseudogene TRBV3-2) and J is TRBJ2-3; 11 bases line up with TRBD2. The CDR3 runs to 17 residues. J was trimmed by 3 bases and V by 3 bases; bases with no gene match: 8. Germline loops: CDR1 LGHDT, CDR2 YNNKEL (reference sequence). The DNA for the CDR3 is TGTGCCAGCAGCCACTCTTTTAGCGGGGGGGCAACAGATACGCAGTATTTT. Its protein is CASSHSFSGGATDTQYF.

The chain couples TRBV10-3 to TRBJ2-3; 12 bases map to TRBD1. CDR1 is ENHRY and CDR2 is SYGVKD in the germline V gene. The CDR3 extends over 15 amino acids. Trimming at V came to 7 bases and at J to 6 bases, leaving 8 bases not matched to a gene. As DNA, the CDR3 is TGTGCCATCATGGAAGGGACAGGGGGCGTCGATACGCAGTATTTT. Its translation is CAIMEGTGGVDTQYF.

V gene TRBV7-2 combines with J gene TRBJ2-3, with TRBD1 identical over 8 bases. With V trimmed by 5 bases and J by 3 bases, 4 bases remained unmatched. Germline values: CDR1 SGHTA, CDR2 FQGNSA. This CDR3 has 14 amino acids. In DNA form, the CDR3 reads TGTGCCAGCAGCGACAGGGGTTGGACAGATACGCAGTATTTT. Its translation: CASSDRGWTDTQYF.

The chain is built from TRBV5-1 and TRBJ2-1, with D possibly matching TRBD2 (7 bases). The CDR3 is 14 residues long. CDR1 SGHRS and CDR2 YFSETQ come from the germline V gene. Trimming cost V 3 bases and J 7 bases, with 14 bases left between them. The CDR3 sequence: CASSSSGGQNEQFF. In DNA, the CDR3 is TGCGCCAGCAGCTCGTCGGGGGGCCAAAATGAGCAGTTCTTC.

This clone was seen a few times. The chain couples TRBV19 to TRBJ1-3; D is uncertain. From germline, CDR1 is LNHDA and CDR2 SQIVND (reference sequence). The CDR3 runs 14 residues. V was cut by 1 base and J by 4 bases, with 8 bases left in between. CDR3 nucleotides: TGTGCCAGTAGTATAGTAACAGCCGGAAACACCATATATTTT. Translated, it gives CASSIVTAGNTIYF.

The CDR3 nucleotides read TGCGCCAGCAGCTTGGACAGGGTAGATCACTCTGAAGCTTTCTTT. Residues: CASSLDRVDHSEAFF. The chain has TRBV5-1 and TRBJ1-1, with TRBD1 as a possible D gene (6 bases). Trimming pared 0 bases from V and 6 bases from J, leaving 15 bases between. The CDR3 is 15 residues long. The germline gives CDR1 SGHRS, CDR2 YFSETQ.

The CDR3 is CASSYTGGNTEAFF. DNA of the CDR3: TGTGCCAGCAGTTACACAGGGGGCAACACTGAAGCTTTCTTT. V is TRBV5-6 and J is TRBJ1-1; 9 bases are shared with TRBD1. The CDR3 runs to 14 residues. The V gene's germline CDR1 is SGHDT and CDR2 YYEEEE. Trimming took 5 bases from V and 2 from J; bases not matched to a gene: 4.

A single count supports this clone. The chain links TRBV19 to TRBJ1-6, with a tentative D call TRBD1 (5 bases). Looked up from germline, CDR1 is LNHDA and CDR2 is SQIVND (reference sequence). The CDR3 is 15 amino acids. V was trimmed by 3 bases and J by 8 bases, leaving 14 bases between them. The CDR3: CASSISGGDDSPLHF. In DNA form, the CDR3 reads TGTGCCAGTAGTATTTCGGGGGGAGACGATTCACCCCTCCACTTT.

The J gene is TRBJ1-6, the V gene TRBV28; TRBD1 agrees at 8 bases. Germline V gives CDR1 MDHEN, CDR2 SYDVKM. V was pared by 6 bases and J by 7 bases, with 8 bases of the junction left unmatched. CDR3 length equals 15 residues. The CDR3 loop is CASRIRTGWNSPLHF. The CDR3 DNA sequence: TGTGCCAGCAGGATAAGGACAGGGTGGAATTCACCCCTCCACTTT.

The chain joins TRBV2 to TRBJ1-5; D might be TRBD1 (6 bases). CDR3 length equals 14 residues. V dropped 6 bases and J dropped 7 bases, with 16 bases sitting between them. Germline V gives CDR1 SNHLY, CDR2 FYNNEI. The DNA for the CDR3 is TGTGCCAGCAGCGCTACAGGGTCATGGCAGCCCCAGCATTTT. Translated, it gives CASSATGSWQPQHF.

The chain carries TRBV24-1 and TRBJ1-5, with a tentative D call TRBD1 (6 bases). The CDR3 contains 12 residues. V was clipped by 3 bases and J by 11 bases, with 10 bases between them. The germline V gene has CDR1 KGHDR and CDR2 SFDVKD. Written as DNA, the CDR3 is TGTGCCACCAGTGATCAACAGGGAGCCCAGCATTTT. Its protein is CATSDQQGAQHF.

CDR3 DNA sequence: TGTGCCAGCAGCGTAGCCTCAGGGGGCTATGGCTACACCTTC. It codes for CASSVASGGYGYTF. The genes are TRBV9 and TRBJ1-2, with 7 bases that match TRBD1. Trimming removed 0 bases from V and 4 bases from J; junction bases left unmatched: 3. The CDR3 contains 14 residues. Germline V gene data show CDR1 as SGDLS and CDR2 as YYNGEE.

The rearrangement joins TRBV5-4 to TRBJ1-4; tentative D call: TRBD1 (6 bases). Germline CDR1 is SGHNT and CDR2 is YYREEE (reference sequence). The CDR3 runs 15 residues. V shed 9 bases and J shed 7 bases, with 22 bases lying between them. The CDR3: CATREGGRGSEKLFF. CDR3 DNA sequence: TGTGCCACCCGGGAGGGGGGCAGGGGAAGTGAAAAACTGTTTTTT. Together with reference TRBV5-4 and TRBJ1-4, the CDR3 gives the full variable domain: ETGVTQSPTHLIKTRGQQVTLRCSSQSGHNTVSWYQQALGQGPQFIFQYYREEENGRGNFPPRFSGLQFPNYSSELNVNALELDDSALYLCATREGGRGSEKLFFGSGTQLSVL.

The J gene is TRBJ1-1, the V gene TRBV27; D remains ambiguous. The V and J ends lost 4 bases and 2 bases respectively, with 8 bases between them. This CDR3 contains 13 residues. The germline gives CDR1 MNHEY, CDR2 SMNVEV (reference sequence). CDR3 loop: CASSWNRNTEAFF. The DNA of the CDR3 is TGTGCCAGCAGTTGGAACAGAAACACTGAAGCTTTCTTT.

Only one count was recorded for this clone. V gene TRBV5-1 combines with J gene TRBJ2-1; TRBD2 might be the D (6 bases). The germline V and J ends were trimmed by 4 bases and 3 bases, with 14 bases remaining between them. The length of the CDR3 is 15 residues. CDR1 SGHRS and CDR2 YFSETQ come from the germline V gene. CDR3 coding DNA: TGCGCCAGCAGCCAATACGGGGGAAACTACAATGAGCAGTTCTTC. Its protein is CASSQYGGNYNEQFF.

The genes are TRBV30 and TRBJ1-1; D uncertain. V lost 2 bases and J 0 bases, leaving 13 bases between the germline ends. This CDR3 spans 15 amino acids. Germline V CDR1 and CDR2: GTSNPN, SVGIG (reference sequence). Here the CDR3 reads CAWSPRRAVNTEAFF. CDR3 nucleotide sequence: TGTGCCTGGAGTCCCCGGAGAGCGGTGAACACTGAAGCTTTCTTT.

Only a few counts were recorded for this clone. V and J are TRBV11-2 and TRBJ1-3; D not resolved. Per germline, CDR1 SGHAT and CDR2 FQNNGV. The CDR3 covers 19 residues. The V end lost 3 bases, the J end lost 2 bases, and 23 bases lay between the germline ends. In nucleotides, the CDR3 is TGTGCCAGCAGCTTTCCCATCTCCGGGATAATGGCCCCTGGAAACACCATATATTTT. Its protein is CASSFPISGIMAPGNTIYF.

The chain carries TRBV6-6 and TRBJ2-7, with a tentative D call TRBD1 (5 bases). This CDR3 is 14 amino acids long. Germline V gene sequence: CDR1 MNHNY, CDR2 SVGAGI (reference sequence). The CDR3: CAIIIQVISSEQYV. DNA for the CDR3: TGTGCCATCATAATACAGGTGATATCCTCCGAGCAGTACGTC.

This clone was seen only a few times. The CDR3 sequence: CASSDGGASLPYGYTF. The CDR3 bases are TGTGCCAGCAGCGACGGGGGGGCGTCGCTACCCTATGGCTACACCTTC. The rearrangement joins TRBV9 to TRBJ1-2; D perhaps matches TRBD1 (6 bases). Trimming removed 3 bases from V and 4 bases from J, with 19 bases in between. In germline, CDR1 is SGDLS, CDR2 YYNGEE. This CDR3 region has 16 residues.